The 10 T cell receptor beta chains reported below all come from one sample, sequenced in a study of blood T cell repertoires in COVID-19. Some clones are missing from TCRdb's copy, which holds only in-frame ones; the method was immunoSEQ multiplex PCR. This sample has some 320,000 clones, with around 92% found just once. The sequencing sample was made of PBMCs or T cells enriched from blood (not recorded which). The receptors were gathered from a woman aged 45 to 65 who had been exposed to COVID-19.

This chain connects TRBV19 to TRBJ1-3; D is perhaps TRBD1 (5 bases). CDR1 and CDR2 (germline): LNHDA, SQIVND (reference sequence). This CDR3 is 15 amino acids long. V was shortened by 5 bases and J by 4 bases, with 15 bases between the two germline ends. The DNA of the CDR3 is TGTGCCAGTAGTGCAACTCAGGGAAGAGGAAACACCATATATTTT. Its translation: CASSATQGRGNTIYF.

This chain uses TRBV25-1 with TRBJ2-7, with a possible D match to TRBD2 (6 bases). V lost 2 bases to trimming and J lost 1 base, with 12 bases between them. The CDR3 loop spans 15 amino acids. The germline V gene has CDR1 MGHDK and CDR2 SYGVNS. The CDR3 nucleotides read TGTGCCAGCAGTGAAAGGGGAGGACAATCCTACGAGCAGTACTTC. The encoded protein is CASSERGGQSYEQYF.

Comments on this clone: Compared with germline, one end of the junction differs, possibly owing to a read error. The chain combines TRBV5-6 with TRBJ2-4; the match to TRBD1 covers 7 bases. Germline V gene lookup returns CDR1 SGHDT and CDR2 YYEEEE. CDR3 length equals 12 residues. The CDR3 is CASSNPTGTVLF. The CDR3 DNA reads TGTGCCAGCAGCAACCCGACCGGGACAGTTCTCTTC.

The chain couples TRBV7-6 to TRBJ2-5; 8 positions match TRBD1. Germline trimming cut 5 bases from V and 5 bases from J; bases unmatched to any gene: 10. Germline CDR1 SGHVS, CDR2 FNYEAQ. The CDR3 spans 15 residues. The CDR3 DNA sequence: TGTGCCAGCAGCCTTGGGACAGGTTTATGGGAGACCCAGTACTTC. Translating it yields CASSLGTGLWETQYF. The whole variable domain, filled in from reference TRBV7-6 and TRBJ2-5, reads GAGVSQSPRYKVTKRGQDVALRCDPISGHVSLYWYRQALGQGPEFLTYFNYEAQQDKSGLPNDRFSAERPEGSISTLTIQRTEQRDSAMYRCASSLGTGLWETQYFGPGTRLLVL.

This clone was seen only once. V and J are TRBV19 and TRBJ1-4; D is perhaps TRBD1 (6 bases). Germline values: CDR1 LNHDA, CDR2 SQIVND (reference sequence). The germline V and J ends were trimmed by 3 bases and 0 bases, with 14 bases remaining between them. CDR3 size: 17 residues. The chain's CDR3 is CASSIAQGPATNEKLFF. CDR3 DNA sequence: TGTGCCAGTAGTATTGCCCAGGGGCCCGCAACTAATGAAAAACTGTTTTTT.

The CDR3 loop is CAIAAGGRDEQYF. The CDR3 bases are TGTGCCATCGCAGCGGGGGGCCGGGACGAGCAGTACTTC. V gene TRBV10-3 combines with J gene TRBJ2-7; 9 positions agree with TRBD2. The CDR3 loop spans 13 amino acids. CDR1 and CDR2 from the germline V gene are ENHRY and SYGVKD. Unmatched junction bases numbered 7, after V lost 8 bases and J lost 5 bases.

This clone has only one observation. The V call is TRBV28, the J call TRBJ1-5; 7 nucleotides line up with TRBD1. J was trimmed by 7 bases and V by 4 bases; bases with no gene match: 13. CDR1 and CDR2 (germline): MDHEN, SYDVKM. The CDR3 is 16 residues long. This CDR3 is CASSSERQGSRQPQHF. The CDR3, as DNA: TGTGCCAGCAGTTCCGAAAGACAGGGTTCAAGACAGCCCCAGCATTTT.

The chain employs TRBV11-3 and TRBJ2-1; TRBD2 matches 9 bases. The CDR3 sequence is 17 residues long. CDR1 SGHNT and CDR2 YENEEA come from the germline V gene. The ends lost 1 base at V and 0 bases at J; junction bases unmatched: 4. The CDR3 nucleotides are TGTGCCAGCAGCTTAGTTCCTAGCGGGGCCTCCTACAATGAGCAGTTCTTC. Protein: CASSLVPSGASYNEQFF.

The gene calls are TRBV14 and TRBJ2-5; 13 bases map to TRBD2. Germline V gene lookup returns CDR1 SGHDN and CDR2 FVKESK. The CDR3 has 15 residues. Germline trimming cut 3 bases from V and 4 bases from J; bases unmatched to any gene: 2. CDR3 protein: CASSQGLAGSETQYF. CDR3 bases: TGTGCCAGCAGCCAGGGACTAGCGGGATCAGAGACCCAGTACTTC. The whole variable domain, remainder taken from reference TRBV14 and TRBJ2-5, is EAGVTQFPSHSVIEKGQTVTLRCDPISGHDNLYWYRRVMGKEIKFLLHFVKESKQDESGMPNNRFLAERTGGTYSTLKVQPAELEDSGVYFCASSQGLAGSETQYFGPGTRLLVL.

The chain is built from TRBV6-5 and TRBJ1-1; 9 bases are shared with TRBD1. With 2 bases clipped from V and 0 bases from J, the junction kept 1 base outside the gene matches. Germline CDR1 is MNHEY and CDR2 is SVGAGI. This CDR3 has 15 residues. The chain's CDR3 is CASSYGTGMNTEAFF. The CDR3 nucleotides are TGTGCCAGCAGTTACGGGACAGGGATGAACACTGAAGCTTTCTTT.